This T cell receptor (beta chain) is drawn from a study of vaccination effects on CD4 cells after COVID-19. Sequencing was performed with immunoSEQ multiplex PCR; in TCRdb, only in-frame clones are kept and a portion is missing. The table shows over 20,000 clones, with 73% occurring only once. Remarks on this clone: Antigen unknown.

Before sequencing took place, the ViraFEST assay used viral peptide pools to expand antigen-specific CD4+ T cells. Investigators separated out CD4+ T cells once less than 11 days of culture had passed. Vaccine recipients lacked prior SARS-CoV-2 infection and had negative nucleocapsid antibodies. Cultures of about 2 million PBMC per well contained 9 to 10 IU/ml IL-2 plus 10 ug/ml peptides. V was clipped by 3 bases and J by 3 bases, with 3 bases between them. Looked up from germline, CDR1 is LNHDA and CDR2 is SQIVND (reference sequence). The CDR3 extends over 12 amino acids. Broader study findings: Healthy vaccinees' vaccine-induced clones included only 1 of 255 that recognized common cold coronaviruses.

The receptor was isolated from a human donor who received a COVID-19 vaccine. Sequencing used CD4+ T cells from PBMCs cultured with HCoV-229E spike peptides, obtained before COVID-19 vaccination. The V call is TRBV19, the J call TRBJ1-5, with D unclear. The chain's CDR3 is CASSMVNQPQHF. The CDR3 DNA follows: TGTGCCAGTAGTATGGTCAATCAGCCCCAGCATTTT.